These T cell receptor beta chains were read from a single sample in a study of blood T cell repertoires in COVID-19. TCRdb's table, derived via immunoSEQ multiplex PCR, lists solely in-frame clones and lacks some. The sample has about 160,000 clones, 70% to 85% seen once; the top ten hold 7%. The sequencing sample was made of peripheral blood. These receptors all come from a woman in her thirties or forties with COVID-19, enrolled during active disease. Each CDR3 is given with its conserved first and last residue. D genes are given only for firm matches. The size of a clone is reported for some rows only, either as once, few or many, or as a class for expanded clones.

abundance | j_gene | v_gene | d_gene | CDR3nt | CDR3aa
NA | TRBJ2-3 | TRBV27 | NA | TGTGCCAGCAGTCCCCGGCGGGAATACACAGATACGCAGTATTTT | CASSPRREYTDTQYF
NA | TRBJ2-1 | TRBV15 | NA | TGTGCCACCAGCAAGTCAGGGTCTGGATATGGTGAGCAGTTCTTC | CATSKSGSGYGEQFF
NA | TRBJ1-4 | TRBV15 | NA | TGTGCCACCAGCAGAGATCGGTATGAAAAACTGTTTTTT | CATSRDRYEKLFF
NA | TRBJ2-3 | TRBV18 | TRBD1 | TGTGCCAGCTCACCACGAGGGGGACAGAGCACAGATACGCAGTATTTT | CASSPRGGQSTDTQYF
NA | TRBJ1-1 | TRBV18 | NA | TGTGCCAGCTCACCACAAGATGCAGGGAGGACTGAAGCTTTCTTT | CASSPQDAGRTEAFF
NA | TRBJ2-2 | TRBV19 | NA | TGTGCCAGTAGTTCCAACTCTCCTGTTATCCCCGGGGAGCTGTTTTTT | CASSSNSPVIPGELFF
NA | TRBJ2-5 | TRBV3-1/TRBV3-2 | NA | TGTGCCAGCAGCCAGACTGGCATAGAGGACCAGTACTTC | CASSQTGIEDQYF
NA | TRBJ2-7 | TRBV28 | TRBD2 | TGTGCCAGCAGTTTTGAGAGGGGCGGGAGCTCCTACGAGCAGTACTTC | CASSFERGGSSYEQYF
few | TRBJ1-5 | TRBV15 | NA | TGTGCCACCAGCAGAGATCGGGGGGCTGAGCCCCAGCATTTT | CATSRDRGAEPQHF
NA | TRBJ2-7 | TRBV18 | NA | TGTGCCAGCTCACCATCCCGGGACGAGCAGTACTTC | CASSPSRDEQYF
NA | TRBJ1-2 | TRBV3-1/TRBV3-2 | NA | TGTGCCAGCAGCCAAGCCTCGCTCTTGAGGTATGGCTACACCTTC | CASSQASLLRYGYTF
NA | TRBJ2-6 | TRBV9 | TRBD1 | TGTGCCAGCAGACCCGAGGGGACAGGTGTACCTGGGGCCAACGTCCTGACTTTC | CASRPEGTGVPGANVLTF
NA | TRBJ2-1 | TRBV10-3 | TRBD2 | TGTGCCATCACTAGCGGGATCAACAATGAGCAGTTCTTC | CAITSGINNEQFF
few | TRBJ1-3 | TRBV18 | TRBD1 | TGTGCCAGCTCACCGGACAGGCTAGACTCTGGAAACACCATATATTTT | CASSPDRLDSGNTIYF
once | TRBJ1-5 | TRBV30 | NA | TGTGCCTGGAGTGTATCGCTGGGGGGACAGCCCCAGCATTTT | CAWSVSLGGQPQHF
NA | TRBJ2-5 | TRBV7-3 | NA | TGTGCCAGCAGCTTAACTTCTGGAGGAGAGACCCAGTACTTC | CASSLTSGGETQYF
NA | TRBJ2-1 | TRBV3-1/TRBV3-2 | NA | TGTGCCAGCAGCCAAAGCCTAGGTAGGTTAGGGGCCTTAGGTAATGAGCAGTTCTTC | CASSQSLGRLGALGNEQFF
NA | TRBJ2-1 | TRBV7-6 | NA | TGTGCCAGCAGCTTAGGACAGTACAATGAGCAGTTCTTC | CASSLGQYNEQFF
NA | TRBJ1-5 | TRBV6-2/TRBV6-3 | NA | TGTGCCAGCAGTTACTCGGGGCTTCAGCCCCAGCATTTT | CASSYSGLQPQHF
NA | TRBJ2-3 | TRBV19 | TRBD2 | TGTGCCAGTAGTAGCCGGCGTTTAAGCGGGGGGTTCACAGATACGCAGTATTTT | CASSSRRLSGGFTDTQYF
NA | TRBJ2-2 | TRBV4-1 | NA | TGCGCCAGTATTAACTTGCTAATCCCCGGGGAGCTGTTTTTT | CASINLLIPGELFF
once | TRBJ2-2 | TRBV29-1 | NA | TGCAGCGGACGGGTGACCGGGGAGCTGTTTTTT | CSGRVTGELFF
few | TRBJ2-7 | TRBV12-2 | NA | TGTGCAAGTCGCTCCGGGACTATCTACGAGCAGTACTTC | CASRSGTIYEQYF
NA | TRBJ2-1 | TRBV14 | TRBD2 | TGTGCCAGCAGCCCCGAACTAGCGGGGGTTCCGGAGCAGTTCTTC | CASSPELAGVPEQFF
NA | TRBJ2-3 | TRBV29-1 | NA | TGCAGCGGCGGGACAGTTGATACGCAGTATTTT | CSGGTVDTQYF
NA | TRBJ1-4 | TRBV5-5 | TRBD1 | TGTGCCAGCAGTATCGTCCCGGGACAGGGATCGGGAGAAAAACTGTTTTTT | CASSIVPGQGSGEKLFF
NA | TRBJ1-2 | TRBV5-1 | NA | TGCGCCAGCAGTTTGGGGGCCGGTTCGTATGGCTACACCTTC | CASSLGAGSYGYTF
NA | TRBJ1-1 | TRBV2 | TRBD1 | TGTGCCAGCAGCCCAGGACAGGGCTTCACTGAAGCTTTCTTT | CASSPGQGFTEAFF
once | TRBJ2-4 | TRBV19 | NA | TGTGCCAGTAGTATCAGGGGTCTAGCCAAAAACATTCAGTACTTC | CASSIRGLAKNIQYF
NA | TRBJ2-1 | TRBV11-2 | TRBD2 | TGTGCCAGCAGCTTAGTTCGTAGCGGGGGGGGAAATGAGCAGTTCTTC | CASSLVRSGGGNEQFF
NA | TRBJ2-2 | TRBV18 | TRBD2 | TGTGCCAGCTCGACACTAGCGGGAGGGCCCCGCGACGGGGAGCTGTTTTTT | CASSTLAGGPRDGELFF
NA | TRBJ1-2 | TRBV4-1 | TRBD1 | TGCGCCAGCAGCCAAGATAGGGGGCTGGGGGGCTACACCTTC | CASSQDRGLGGYTF